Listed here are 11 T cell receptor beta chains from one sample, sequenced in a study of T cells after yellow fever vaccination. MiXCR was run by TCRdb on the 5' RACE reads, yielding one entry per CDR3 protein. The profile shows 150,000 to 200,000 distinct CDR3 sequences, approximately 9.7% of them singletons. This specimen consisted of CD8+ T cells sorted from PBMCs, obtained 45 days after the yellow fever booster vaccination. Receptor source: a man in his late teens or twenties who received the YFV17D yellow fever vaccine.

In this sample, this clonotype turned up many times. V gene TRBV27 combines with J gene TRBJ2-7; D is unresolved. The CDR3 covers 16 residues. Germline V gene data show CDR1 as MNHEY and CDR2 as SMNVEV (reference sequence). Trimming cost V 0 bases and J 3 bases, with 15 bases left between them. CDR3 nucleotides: TGTGCCAGCAGTTTATCGATCCCCGGTGCCAGCTACGAGCAGTACGTC. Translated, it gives CASSLSIPGASYEQYV.

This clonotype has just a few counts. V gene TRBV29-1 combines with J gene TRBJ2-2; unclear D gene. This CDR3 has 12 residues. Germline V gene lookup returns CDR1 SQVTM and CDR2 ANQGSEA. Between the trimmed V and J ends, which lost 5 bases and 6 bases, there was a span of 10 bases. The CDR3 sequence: CSVQGSAGELFF. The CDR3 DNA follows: TGCAGCGTTCAAGGATCCGCCGGGGAGCTGTTTTTT.

CDR3 sequence reads: CASRFRGGTGELFF. The CDR3 coding sequence is TGTGCCAGCAGATTCAGGGGTGGCACCGGGGAGCTGTTTTTT. The chain recombines TRBV28 with TRBJ2-2, with D tentatively TRBD1 (6 bases). V lost 6 bases and J 4 bases, leaving 12 bases between the germline ends. The CDR3 loop spans 14 amino acids. Germline V gives CDR1 MDHEN, CDR2 SYDVKM.

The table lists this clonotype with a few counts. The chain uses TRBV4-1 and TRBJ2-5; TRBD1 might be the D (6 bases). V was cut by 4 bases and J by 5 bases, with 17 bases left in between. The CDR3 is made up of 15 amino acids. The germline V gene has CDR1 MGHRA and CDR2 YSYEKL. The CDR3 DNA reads TGCGCCAGCAGCCGCCTTGTAGGGGGAGAGGAGACCCAGTACTTC. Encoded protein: CASSRLVGGEETQYF.

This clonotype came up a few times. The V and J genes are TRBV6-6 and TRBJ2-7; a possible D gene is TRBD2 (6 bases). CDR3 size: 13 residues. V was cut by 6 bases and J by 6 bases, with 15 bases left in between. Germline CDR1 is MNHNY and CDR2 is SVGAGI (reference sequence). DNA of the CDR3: TGTGCCAGCAGCCCTACCCCCGGGGGCGAGCAGTACTTC. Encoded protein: CASSPTPGGEQYF.

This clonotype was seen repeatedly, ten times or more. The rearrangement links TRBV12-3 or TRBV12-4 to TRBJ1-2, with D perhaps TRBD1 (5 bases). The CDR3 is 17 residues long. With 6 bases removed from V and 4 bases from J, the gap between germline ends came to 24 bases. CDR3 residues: CASSPLGPTPGSYGYTF. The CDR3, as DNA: TGTGCCAGCAGCCCCCTGGGGCCCACCCCGGGTTCCTATGGCTACACCTTC.

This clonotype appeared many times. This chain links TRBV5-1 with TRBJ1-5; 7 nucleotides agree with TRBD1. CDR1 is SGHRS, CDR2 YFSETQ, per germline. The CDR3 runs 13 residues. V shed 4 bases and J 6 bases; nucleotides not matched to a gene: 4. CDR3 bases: TGCGCCAGCAGCCGACAGGGCGGTCAGCCCCAGCATTTT. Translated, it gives CASSRQGGQPQHF. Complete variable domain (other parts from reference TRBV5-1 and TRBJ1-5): KAGVTQTPRYLIKTRGQQVTLSCSPISGHRSVSWYQQTPGQGLQFLFEYFSETQRNKGNFPGRFSGRQFSNSRSEMNVSTLELGDSALYLCASSRQGGQPQHFGDGTRLSIL.

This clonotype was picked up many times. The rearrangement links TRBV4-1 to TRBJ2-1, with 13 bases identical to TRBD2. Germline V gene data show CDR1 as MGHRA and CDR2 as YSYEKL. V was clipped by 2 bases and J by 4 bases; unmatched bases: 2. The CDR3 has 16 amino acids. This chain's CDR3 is CASSQRLAGGYNEQFF. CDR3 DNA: TGCGCCAGCAGCCAACGACTAGCGGGGGGTTACAATGAGCAGTTCTTC.

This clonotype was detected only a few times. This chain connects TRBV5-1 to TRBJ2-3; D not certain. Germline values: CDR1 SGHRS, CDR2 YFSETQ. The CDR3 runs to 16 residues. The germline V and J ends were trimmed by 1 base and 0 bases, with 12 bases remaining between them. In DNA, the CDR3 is TGCGCCAGCAGCTTGATTTCGGCTCCTAGCACAGATACGCAGTATTTT. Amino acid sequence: CASSLISAPSTDTQYF.

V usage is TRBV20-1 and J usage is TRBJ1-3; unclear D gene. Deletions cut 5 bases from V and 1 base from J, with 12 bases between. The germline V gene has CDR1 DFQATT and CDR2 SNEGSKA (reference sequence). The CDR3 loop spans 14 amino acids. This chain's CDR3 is CSAPRTPSGNTIYF. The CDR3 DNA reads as TGCAGTGCTCCCCGCACGCCGTCTGGAAACACCATATATTTT.

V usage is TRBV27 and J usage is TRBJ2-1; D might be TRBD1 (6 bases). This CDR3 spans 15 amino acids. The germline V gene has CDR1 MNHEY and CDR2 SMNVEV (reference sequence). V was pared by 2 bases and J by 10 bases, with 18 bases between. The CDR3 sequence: CASSLDFGTQEEQFF. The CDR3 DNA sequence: TGTGCCAGCAGTTTAGATTTCGGGACACAGGAGGAGCAGTTCTTC.